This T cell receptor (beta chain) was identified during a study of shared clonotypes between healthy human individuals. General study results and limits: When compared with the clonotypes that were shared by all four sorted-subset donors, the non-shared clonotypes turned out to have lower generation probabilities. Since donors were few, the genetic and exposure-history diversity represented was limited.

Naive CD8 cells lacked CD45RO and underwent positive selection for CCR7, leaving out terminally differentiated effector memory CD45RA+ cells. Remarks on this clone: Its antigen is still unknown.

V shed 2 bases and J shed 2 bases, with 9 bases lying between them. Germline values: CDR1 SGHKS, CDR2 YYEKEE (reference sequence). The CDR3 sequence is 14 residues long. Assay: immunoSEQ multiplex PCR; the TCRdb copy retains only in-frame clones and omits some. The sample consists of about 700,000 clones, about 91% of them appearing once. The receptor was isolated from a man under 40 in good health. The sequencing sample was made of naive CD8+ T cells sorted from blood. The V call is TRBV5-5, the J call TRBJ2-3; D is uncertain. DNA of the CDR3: TGTGCCAGCAGCTTTCGCCTTAACACAGATACGCAGTATTTT. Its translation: CASSFRLNTDTQYF. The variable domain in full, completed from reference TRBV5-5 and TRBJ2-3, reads DAGVTQSPTHLIKTRGQQVTLRCSPISGHKSVSWYQQVLGQGPQFIFQYYEKEERGRGNFPDRFSARQFPNYSSELNVNALLLGDSALYLCASSFRLNTDTQYFGPGTRLTVL.